This T cell receptor (beta chain) was recovered during a study of human T cells and chemical hapten exposure. Trimming left V 1 base short and J 2 bases short, with 6 bases between. The germline V gene encodes CDR1 SGHNT and CDR2 YENEEA. The CDR3 loop spans 14 amino acids. Described time point: pre-sensitization, week 0. The treatment is: therapeutic diphenylcyclopropenone sensitization with weekly scalp DPC. From whole blood left unfractionated, total RNA was extracted. TCRdb processed the RACE reads anew with MiXCR; each CDR3 protein has one entry. The table includes about 180,000 distinct CDR3 sequences, roughly 30% detected once. This clonotype turned up a few times.

The source material was whole blood, sampled in connection with sensitization to the hapten diphenylcyclopropenone (DPC). The TCR sequence derives from a woman in her 30s with alopecia areata. Some clones in this sample may be carry-over from other donors' samples. The chain links TRBV11-3 to TRBJ2-1; D remains unclear. This CDR3 is CASSLAAPYNEQFF. The DNA for the CDR3 is TGTGCCAGCAGCTTAGCGGCCCCCTACAATGAGCAGTTCTTC. Using reference TRBV11-3 and TRBJ2-1 for the parts outside the CDR3, the full variable domain is EAGVVQSPRYKIIEKKQPVAFWCNPISGHNTLYWYLQNLGQGPELLIRYENEEAVDDSQLPKDRFSAERLKGVDSTLKIQPAELGDSAVYLCASSLAAPYNEQFFGPGTRLTVL.